The rows below give T cell receptor beta chains drawn from one sample of a study of control samples from healthy donors and cancer patients. Repertoires were generated with immunoSEQ multiplex PCR, while TCRdb's copy carries only in-frame clones and drops some. The sample lists about 69,000 clones; approximately 80% were seen once. Sequenced: PBMCs. Receptors were obtained from a woman between 45 and 65 years old with lung cancer. The CDR3 runs from the conserved cysteine through the conserved F or W. D genes are given only for firm matches.

J gene,V gene,CDR3 length,D gene,CDR3 DNA,CDR3 protein
TRBJ1-5,TRBV19,15,-,TGTGCCAGTAGTATACCGGGGGGTGGCAATCAGCCCCAGCATTTT,CASSIPGGGNQPQHF
TRBJ1-1,TRBV6-5,13,-,TGTGCCAGCAGTCCTAAGGGGGGGACTGAAGCTTTCTTT,CASSPKGGTEAFF
TRBJ1-3,TRBV4-3,15,-,TGCGCCAGCAGCCCATCCCAGGGATCCGGAAACACCATATATTTT,CASSPSQGSGNTIYF
TRBJ2-3,TRBV14,16,TRBD2,TGTGCCAGCAGCCAACAGACCCTAGCGGGCCCGGATACGCAGTATTTT,CASSQQTLAGPDTQYF
TRBJ1-5,TRBV19,15,-,TGTGCCAGTATGAACCGGGACATAAGCAATCAGCCCCAGCATTTT,CASMNRDISNQPQHF
TRBJ1-2,TRBV3-1/TRBV3-2,15,-,TGTGCCAGCAGCCAAGCCCACGGAACAGCCTATGGCTACACCTTC,CASSQAHGTAYGYTF
TRBJ1-2,TRBV4-3,15,-,TGCGCCAGCAGCCAAGACGGCACCCTCTCCTATGGCTACACCTTC,CASSQDGTLSYGYTF
TRBJ1-1,TRBV27,11,-,TGTGCCAGCAGTTTAGGTCCTGAAGCTTTCTTT,CASSLGPEAFF
TRBJ2-1,TRBV7-3,12,TRBD1,TGTGCCAGCAGCTTACAGGGGGCGACGCCGTTCTTC,CASSLQGATPFF
TRBJ2-3,TRBV4-3,16,TRBD2,TGCGCCAGCAGCCCGAACGGGCTAGCGGGTGCAGATACGCAGTATTTT,CASSPNGLAGADTQYF
TRBJ1-2,TRBV28,15,TRBD1,TGTGCCAGCAGTTGGCCGGGACAGGGGGCCGAGGGCTACACCTTC,CASSWPGQGAEGYTF
TRBJ1-2,TRBV27,14,-,TGTGCCAGCAGTTTGGCCCGATCGAACTATGGCTACACCTTC,CASSLARSNYGYTF
TRBJ2-3,TRBV4-3,16,TRBD2,TGCGCCAGCAGCCAAAAATGGCGGGGGGGCACAGATACGCAGTATTTT,CASSQKWRGGTDTQYF